Shown below are 18 T cell receptor beta chains from a single sample sequenced in a study of cytomegalovirus exposure and HLA in healthy donors. Clones were read by immunoSEQ multiplex PCR, and TCRdb kept only the in-frame ones, dropping some. The profile shows 250,000 to 300,000 clones, 90% of them singletons. The source material was PBMCs. These receptors were taken from a woman between 18 and 29 years old in good health and CMV-seronegative.

This sequence joins TRBV4-3 and TRBJ1-6; unclear D gene. V lost 4 bases and J 5 bases, leaving 12 bases between the germline ends. The CDR3 totals 15 residues. Germline V gene sequence: CDR1 LGHNA, CDR2 YSLEER. As DNA, the CDR3 is TGCGCCAGCAGCCCCGGGATACAGCATAATTCACCCCTCCACTTT. This codes for CASSPGIQHNSPLHF.

CDR3 DNA: TGTGCCAGCAGTTTTCACAATCAGCCCCAGCATTTT. It yields the protein CASSFHNQPQHF. The gene calls are TRBV28 and TRBJ1-5; D is undetermined. CDR1 is MDHEN and CDR2 is SYDVKM in the germline V gene. The CDR3 contains 12 residues. Trimming removed 3 bases at V and 3 bases at J, with 3 bases between.

J is TRBJ2-3 and V is TRBV2; perhaps TRBD1 as D (5 bases). This CDR3 is built from 14 residues. CDR1 is SNHLY and CDR2 is FYNNEI in the germline V gene. Between the trimmed V and J ends, which lost 5 bases and 2 bases, there was a span of 11 bases. The CDR3 coding sequence is TGTGCCAGCAGTACCAGCAGGGTCACAGATACGCAGTATTTT. Protein: CASSTSRVTDTQYF.

This chain connects TRBV5-4 to TRBJ1-2; 8 positions agree with TRBD1. Germline CDR1 is SGHNT and CDR2 is YYREEE (reference sequence). J lost 5 bases, V lost 4 bases, and 7 bases had no gene match. This CDR3 contains 14 residues. The CDR3 nucleotides read TGTGCCAGCAGCCCGGACAGGGTTGCTTATGGCTACACCTTC. Translated: CASSPDRVAYGYTF.

V usage is TRBV7-8 and J usage is TRBJ1-6; 9 bases are a match to TRBD1. Germline values: CDR1 SGHVS, CDR2 FQNEAQ. The CDR3 contains 14 residues. V gave up 6 bases and J gave up 7 bases; unmatched junction bases: 4. The chain's CDR3 is CASRSTGGNSPLHF. The DNA for the CDR3 is TGTGCCAGCAGGAGTACAGGGGGCAATTCACCCCTCCACTTT.

J is TRBJ2-1 and V is TRBV6-5, with D perhaps TRBD2 (6 bases). Germline CDR1 MNHEY, CDR2 SVGAGI. Trimming took 0 bases from V and 0 from J, leaving 9 bases between them. This CDR3 is built from 16 residues. DNA of the CDR3: TGTGCCAGCAGTTACTCCTTCGGGAGCTCCTACAATGAGCAGTTCTTC. Translation gives CASSYSFGSSYNEQFF.

The V call is TRBV29-1, the J call TRBJ1-2; 9 positions agree with TRBD1. CDR1 is SQVTM, CDR2 ANQGSEA, per germline. With V trimmed by 7 bases and J by 8 bases, 14 bases remained unmatched. The CDR3 contains 14 residues. The CDR3 region is CSAQFLQGAGGYTF. CDR3 coding DNA: TGCAGCGCCCAATTCCTACAGGGGGCCGGAGGCTACACCTTC.

The V call is TRBV6-6, the J call TRBJ1-2; D may be TRBD1 (6 bases). With 2 bases removed from V and 2 bases from J, the gap between germline ends came to 12 bases. Germline V gene data show CDR1 as MNHNY and CDR2 as SVGAGI (reference sequence). This CDR3 is built from 15 residues. The CDR3: CASSYAGQSNYGYTF. The CDR3 DNA reads as TGTGCCAGCAGTTACGCTGGACAGTCCAACTATGGCTACACCTTC.

The V gene is TRBV28, the J gene TRBJ2-3; D not resolved. CDR3 length equals 13 residues. CDR1 is MDHEN and CDR2 is SYDVKM in the germline V gene. Between the trimmed V and J ends, which lost 5 bases and 4 bases, there was a span of 10 bases. DNA of the CDR3: TGTGCCAGCAGTCCTGCCCAGGCAGATACGCAGTATTTT. Protein: CASSPAQADTQYF.

This clone appeared once. The chain joins TRBV7-2 to TRBJ1-5; D unclear. The V end lost 2 bases, the J end lost 4 bases, and 18 bases lay between the germline ends. The length of the CDR3 is 17 residues. The germline CDR1 and CDR2 sequences are SGHTA and FQGNSA. The CDR3 protein is CASSLPRETITNQPQHF. CDR3 bases: TGTGCCAGCAGCTTACCGAGGGAGACGATCACAAATCAGCCCCAGCATTTT. Variable domain in full (rest from reference TRBV7-2 and TRBJ1-5): GAGVSQSPSNKVTEKGKDVELRCDPISGHTALYWYRQSLGQGLEFLIYFQGNSAPDKSGLPSDRFSAERTGGSVSTLTIQRTQQEDSAVYLCASSLPRETITNQPQHFGDGTRLSIL.

CDR3 DNA: TGTGCCAGCACCTGGACAGGGACGAACACCGGGGAGCTGTTTTTT. This gives the protein CASTWTGTNTGELFF. The gene calls are TRBV27 and TRBJ2-2, with 8 bases aligning to TRBD1. The CDR3 runs to 15 residues. Germline V lookup: CDR1 MNHEY, CDR2 SMNVEV (reference sequence). V lost 7 bases, J lost 0 bases, and 4 bases stayed unmatched.

The J gene is TRBJ2-3, the V gene TRBV6-5; TRBD1 might be the D (5 bases). This CDR3 has 14 residues. CDR1 and CDR2 from the germline V gene are MNHEY and SVGAGI. The V end was cut by 5 bases, the J end by 2 bases, with 11 bases between. Here the CDR3 DNA reads TGTGCCAGCAGTCTCGAGGACAACACAGATACGCAGTATTTT. Translated: CASSLEDNTDTQYF.

The chain is built from TRBV4-1 and TRBJ1-2; the D gene is possibly TRBD1 (5 bases). In germline, CDR1 is MGHRA, CDR2 YSYEKL. Trimming removed 0 bases from V and 4 bases from J, with 9 bases in between. This CDR3 has 14 amino acids. CDR3 DNA: TGCGCCAGCAGCCAAGATGGGGGGTCCTATGGCTACACCTTC. This sequence encodes CASSQDGGSYGYTF.

The genes are TRBV5-4 and TRBJ1-2; no clear D gene. Germline values: CDR1 SGHNT, CDR2 YYREEE (reference sequence). The length of the CDR3 is 15 residues. V was pared by 4 bases and J by 2 bases, with 15 bases between. CDR3 nucleotide sequence: TGTGCCAGCAGCCCGCCTTTGACACAGAACTATGGCTACACCTTC. Its protein is CASSPPLTQNYGYTF.

The V call is TRBV7-9, the J call TRBJ2-7, with TRBD1 as a possible D gene (5 bases). CDR1 SEHNR and CDR2 FQNEAQ come from the germline V gene (reference sequence). The CDR3 sequence is 16 residues long. The germline V and J ends were trimmed by 0 bases and 3 bases, with 15 bases remaining between them. The CDR3 sequence: CASSLAHVQGNYEQYV. The DNA of the CDR3 is TGTGCCAGCAGCTTAGCTCATGTGCAGGGTAACTACGAGCAGTACGTC.

Only one count was recorded for this clone. The chain is built from TRBV18 and TRBJ1-5; the match to TRBD1 covers 7 bases. This CDR3 has 15 amino acids. The V gene's germline CDR1 is KGHSH and CDR2 LQKENI. V gave up 6 bases and J gave up 2 bases; unmatched junction bases: 7. The CDR3 sequence: CASSRGQVGNQPQHF. The CDR3 DNA is TGTGCCAGCTCTCGAGGACAGGTTGGCAATCAGCCCCAGCATTTT.

CDR3 DNA: TGTGCCAGCAGCCCGGGGACTCATCGGGATGGCTACACCTTC. Amino acids: CASSPGTHRDGYTF. J is TRBJ1-2 and V is TRBV13, with D possibly TRBD1 on 5 matching bases. The CDR3 covers 14 residues. CDR1 and CDR2 (germline): PRHDT, FYEKMQ (reference sequence). Trimming shortened V by 5 bases and J by 6 bases, and 16 bases separated the two germline ends.

This chain joins TRBV28 and TRBJ1-6; no firm D call. Germline CDR1 reads MDHEN; CDR2 reads SYDVKM. The V and J ends lost 3 bases and 9 bases respectively, with 9 bases between them. The CDR3 contains 13 residues. The CDR3 sequence is CASSFISGSPLHF. CDR3 coding DNA: TGTGCCAGCAGTTTCATTAGTGGTTCACCCCTCCACTTT.